The rows below give T cell receptor beta chains drawn from one sample of a study of T cells after yellow fever vaccination. TCRdb processed the 5' RACE reads anew with MiXCR; each CDR3 protein has one entry. The sample includes hundreds of thousands of distinct CDR3 sequences, over 9% of them seen just once. The sample was PBMCs, taken on the day of the yellow fever booster vaccination. These receptors were obtained from a man under 40 who received the YFV17D yellow fever vaccine. Each CDR3 is given with its conserved first and last residue. D genes are given only for firm matches. Clone size is stated in some rows and not others, as once, few, many or a class when expanded.

j_call v_call clone_size d_call cdr3_nt cdr3_aa
TRBJ2-7 TRBV6-1 few NA TGTGCCAGCGAGAGGACGTTGAGCTCCTACGAGCAGTACTTC CASERTLSSYEQYF
TRBJ1-2 TRBV12-3/TRBV12-4 few NA TGTGCCAGCGCAACCGGGACCCTCTACACCTTC CASATGTLYTF
TRBJ2-4 TRBV20-1 few TRBD2 TGCAGTGCCAGACTAGCGGGGGCGGCCGGAAACATTCAGTACTTC CSARLAGAAGNIQYF
TRBJ2-1 TRBV12-3/TRBV12-4 few TRBD2 TGTGCCAGCAGTACTAGCGGAGCTTACAATGAGCAGTTCTTC CASSTSGAYNEQFF
TRBJ2-7 TRBV7-6 few NA TGTGCCAGCAGCAGCTTACTCCACGGGACAATCTACGAGCAGTACTTC CASSSLLHGTIYEQYF
TRBJ2-3 TRBV2 many NA TGTGCCAGCAGTTTGGAGTTGGATACGCAGTATTTT CASSLELDTQYF
TRBJ2-1 TRBV4-1 few NA TGTGCCAGCAGCCAAGATGGGGATGAGCAGTTCTTC CASSQDGDEQFF
TRBJ2-2 TRBV12-3/TRBV12-4 many NA TGTGCCAGCAGTTCTTTGTGGGAGCTGTTTTTT CASSSLWELFF
TRBJ2-1 TRBV20-1 few NA TGCAGTGCTATGGTAGAGGAGAATGAGCAGTTCTTC CSAMVEENEQFF
TRBJ2-5 TRBV3-1 few NA TGTGCCAGCAGCCAACGAGGGGAGACCCAGTACTTC CASSQRGETQYF
TRBJ2-2 TRBV12-3/TRBV12-4 few TRBD1 TGTGCCAGCGCCGGCTTTGGGACAGGGGTGATCGGGCTAAGCGGCGGGGAGCTGTTTTTT CASAGFGTGVIGLSGGELFF
TRBJ2-7 TRBV9 NA NA TGTGCCAGCAGCGCCCAGCCAGCCTACGAGCAGTACTTC CASSAQPAYEQYF
TRBJ2-7 TRBV29-1 NA NA TGCAGCGCCTGGCTTGGTTACGAGCAGTACTTC CSAWLGYEQYF
TRBJ2-1 TRBV4-3 NA TRBD2 TGCGCCAGCAGCCAAGGCGCGCCGACTATGGCGGGAGTAAATGAGCAGTTCTTC CASSQGAPTMAGVNEQFF
TRBJ2-2 TRBV12-3/TRBV12-4 few NA TGTGCCAGCAGCGTCCGGGGCCGGATCACCGGGGAGCTGTTTTTT CASSVRGRITGELFF
TRBJ2-4 TRBV12-3/TRBV12-4 many TRBD1 TGTGCCACTCCAAGCGCCTGGGACAGGGTAAAGCCGGAAGCCAAAAACATTCAGTACTTC CATPSAWDRVKPEAKNIQYF
TRBJ2-1 TRBV5-4 NA TRBD1 TGTGCCAGCAGCTCGTCCCTCGGGACAGGGAAAGCTAATGAGCAGTTCTTC CASSSSLGTGKANEQFF
TRBJ2-3 TRBV12-3/TRBV12-4 few NA TGTGCCAGCAGTCCCACTCGACCGAGCGGGCCCACAGATACGCAGTATTTT CASSPTRPSGPTDTQYF
TRBJ2-3 TRBV11-2 few NA TGTGCCAGCAGCTTAACTTACAGGGCGCGCACAGATACGCAGTATTTT CASSLTYRARTDTQYF
TRBJ2-2 TRBV21-1 many NA TGTGCCAGCAGCAACGTGGTAGCGAGAGACCCCCCCTTAGCCGGGGAGCTGTTTTTT CASSNVVARDPPLAGELFF
TRBJ2-3 TRBV9 many NA TGTGCCAGCAGCGTTGAGGGCCTGACAGATACGCAGTATTTT CASSVEGLTDTQYF
TRBJ2-7 TRBV27 few NA TGTGCCAGCAAACTAGGCAGCGCGCAGTACTTC CASKLGSAQYF
TRBJ1-2 TRBV4-3 NA TRBD1 TGCGCCAGCAGTCTAACCACAGGGGGGTTAAACTATGGCTACACCTTC CASSLTTGGLNYGYTF
TRBJ2-1 TRBV9 few TRBD2 TGTGCCAGCAGCGTAGAAGCGGGAGGAGGGCAGGATGAGCAGTTCTTC CASSVEAGGGQDEQFF
TRBJ2-4 TRBV28 NA TRBD1 TGTGCCAGCAGAACACAGGGGGCGCATGGGGACATTCAGTACTTC CASRTQGAHGDIQYF
TRBJ2-2 TRBV4-3 NA NA TGCGCCAGCAGCCAAGATCCACAGGGCACCGGGGAGCTGTTTTTT CASSQDPQGTGELFF
TRBJ2-7 TRBV20-1 many NA TGCAGTGCGGGACTTAAATCCTACGAGCAGTACTTC CSAGLKSYEQYF
TRBJ2-1 TRBV6-2/TRBV6-3 few TRBD2 TGTGCCAGCAGTTATTGGGAGGGCGGATCGTTCTTC CASSYWEGGSFF
TRBJ2-5 TRBV7-9 NA NA TGTGCCAGCAGCTTAGTAGGTGGACAGCAAGAGACCCAGTACTTC CASSLVGGQQETQYF
TRBJ1-5 TRBV5-1 few NA TGCGCCAGCAGCTTGGGTAGCGGGTCTGAAAATCAGCCCCAGCATTTT CASSLGSGSENQPQHF
TRBJ2-3 TRBV5-1 few TRBD2 TGCGCCAGCAGTCCGGGACTAGAGGTCACAGATACGCAGTATTTT CASSPGLEVTDTQYF
TRBJ2-1 TRBV6-1 NA TRBD2 TGTGCCAGCAGTGAAGCGGATCTAGCGGGAGGCAATGAGCAGTTCTTC CASSEADLAGGNEQFF
TRBJ1-2 TRBV29-1 NA TRBD1 TGCAGCGTACGAGCCAGGAGCGGTGGGACAGGGGGTGGGTATGGCTACACCTTC CSVRARSGGTGGGYGYTF
TRBJ1-2 TRBV14 few NA TGTGCCAGCAGCCCACCGGAGGGAGGCTATGGCTACACCTTC CASSPPEGGYGYTF
TRBJ1-2 TRBV27 few NA TGTGCCAGCAGGCGATCTTCTAACTATGGCTACACCTTC CASRRSSNYGYTF
TRBJ2-4 TRBV15 NA NA TGTGCCACCAGCAAACAGGGAAAAAACATTCAGTACTTC CATSKQGKNIQYF
TRBJ2-3 TRBV23-1 few TRBD2 TGCGCCAGCAGTCGTATAATCCAGCGGGGGAAAAGCACAGATACGCAGTATTTT CASSRIIQRGKSTDTQYF
TRBJ2-7 TRBV7-3 NA NA TGTGCCAGCAGCTTAAAAGGGATTGGGAAGTCCTACGAGCAGTACTTC CASSLKGIGKSYEQYF
TRBJ2-1 TRBV7-2 few NA TGTGCCAGCAGCTCCTCTAGATCCAATGAGCAGTTCTTC CASSSSRSNEQFF
TRBJ1-5 TRBV6-2/TRBV6-3 NA TRBD1 TGTGCCAGCAGTTACTCGGGGACAGATGCCCAGCCCCAGCATTTT CASSYSGTDAQPQHF
TRBJ1-5 TRBV5-1 many NA TGCGCCAGCAGCCCTGGACAGCTGGATCAGCCCCAGCATTTT CASSPGQLDQPQHF
TRBJ2-7 TRBV28 many NA TGTGCCAGCAGAGATTATTACGAGCAGTACTTC CASRDYYEQYF
TRBJ2-3 TRBV5-1 few TRBD2 TGCGCCAGCAGCTTGGAAAGCGGGAGAGCAGATACGCAGTATTTT CASSLESGRADTQYF
TRBJ2-1 TRBV28 NA NA TGTGCCAGCAACTGGGCAGGGGGGATAAAAGAGCAGTTCTTC CASNWAGGIKEQFF
TRBJ2-1 TRBV12-3/TRBV12-4 few TRBD2 TGTGCCAGCAGCGCGGGGGACTTCCCCTCCTACAATGAGCAGTTCTTC CASSAGDFPSYNEQFF
TRBJ2-6 TRBV28 NA NA TGTGCCAGCAGTATACAGCCGGACAGAACCAACGTCCTGACTTTC CASSIQPDRTNVLTF
TRBJ2-1 TRBV12-3/TRBV12-4 NA TRBD2 TGTGCCAGCAGTGGACTAGCGGGAAGTCTGGGGTCCTACAATGAGCAGTTCTTC CASSGLAGSLGSYNEQFF
TRBJ2-1 TRBV7-6 NA TRBD2 TGTGCCAGCAGCTTAGGGTTAGGGGCGGGAGGGCAGAGTGAGCAGTTCTTC CASSLGLGAGGQSEQFF
TRBJ2-7 TRBV27 NA TRBD1 TGTGCCAGCAGTTCAACAGGGGGGAGAAACGAGCAGTACTTC CASSSTGGRNEQYF
TRBJ2-2 TRBV12-5 NA TRBD2 TGTGCTAGTGCCCCACCCGAGCGGGGCAACACCGGGGAGCTGTTTTTT CASAPPERGNTGELFF
TRBJ2-2 TRBV6-1 NA TRBD2 TGTGCCAGCAGCCCCCTGAGCGGGAGGGCTACCGGGGAGCTGTTTTTT CASSPLSGRATGELFF
TRBJ1-1 TRBV20-1 NA TRBD1 TGCAGGACAGGGGGCACTGAAGCTTTCTTT CRTGGTEAFF
TRBJ1-5 TRBV12-3/TRBV12-4 many NA TGTGCCAGCAGCCCCGGACAGATTGAACGGCCCCAGCATTTT CASSPGQIERPQHF
TRBJ2-3 TRBV18 NA NA TGTGCCAGCTCAGTACTACCCACAGATACGCAGTATTTT CASSVLPTDTQYF
TRBJ1-5 TRBV20-1 few TRBD1 TGCAGTGCCGGACAGGATCGTAATCAGCCCCAGCATTTT CSAGQDRNQPQHF
TRBJ2-3 TRBV6-2/TRBV6-3 NA NA TGTGCCAGCAGTTTCAACCAGGGTTTGGGCACAGATACGCAGTATTTT CASSFNQGLGTDTQYF